A selection of T cell receptor beta chains follows, all from one sample in a study of OX40 agonist ivuxolimab in advanced cancers. Libraries were prepared by immunoSEQ multiplex PCR; TCRdb keeps only in-frame clonotypes and omits some of them. The sample holds under 75,000 clones; around 80% are singletons and the top ten take roughly 1%. The specimen comprised CD4+ or CD8+ T cells sorted from blood, sampled in a trial of the OX40 agonist ivuxolimab. The receptors shown here come from an adult with an advanced solid tumor such as melanoma, head and neck, liver or kidney cancer. The CDR3 runs from the conserved cysteine through the conserved F or W. Fields, in order: D gene, clone size, V gene, J gene, CDR3 DNA, CDR3 protein. D genes are given only for firm matches. Clone size is given for some rows only: seen once, a few or many times, or a class if the clone is expanded.

TRBD2	.	TRBV7-9	TRBJ2-2	TGTGCCAGCAGCTTAGGTAGCGGGGGCTTCGCGAACACCGGGGAGCTGTTTTTT	CASSLGSGGFANTGELFF
.	.	TRBV27	TRBJ2-7	TGTGCCAGCAGTTTCCCTCGTCGCGAGCAGTACTTC	CASSFPRREQYF
.	.	TRBV5-1	TRBJ2-3	TGCGCCAGCTACGGTTCGGCATCAGATACGCAGTATTTT	CASYGSASDTQYF
.	.	TRBV5-1	TRBJ1-1	TGCGCCAGCAGCTCAGGCGGTAAAGCTGCTTTCTTT	CASSSGGKAAFF
.	.	TRBV19	TRBJ1-2	TGTGCCAGTTCGGGACACCAAAGGAACTATGGCTACACCTTC	CASSGHQRNYGYTF
.	.	TRBV11-3	TRBJ2-3	TGTGCCAGCAGTCCCCCCGGGACCCCGGATACGCAGTATTTT	CASSPPGTPDTQYF
TRBD1	.	TRBV2	TRBJ1-6	TGTGCCAGCAGGACGGACAGGGGACCCAATTCACCCCTCCACTTT	CASRTDRGPNSPLHF
TRBD1	.	TRBV11-2	TRBJ2-5	TGTGCCAGCAGCTTGACAGGGGGCGGGGAGACCCAGTACTTC	CASSLTGGGETQYF
.	.	TRBV28	TRBJ2-1	TGTGCCAGCAGTTGGGGGACATACAATGAGCAGTTCTTC	CASSWGTYNEQFF
.	.	TRBV11-2	TRBJ2-1	TGTGCCAGCAGCTTAGTTGGGGGTAGGGAGCAGTTCTTC	CASSLVGGREQFF
.	few	TRBV7-9	TRBJ2-6	TGTGCCAGCAGCTTATCCGGCTCTGGGGCCAACGTCCTGACTTTC	CASSLSGSGANVLTF
.	.	TRBV28	TRBJ1-5	TGTGCCAGCAGATCTTTGTCCCTAAGTCAGCCCCAGCATTTT	CASRSLSLSQPQHF
.	.	TRBV12-5	TRBJ1-1	TGTGCTAGTGGTTTGGTACTGGGCAGGAACACTGAAGCTTTCTTT	CASGLVLGRNTEAFF
.	.	TRBV7-2	TRBJ2-7	TGTGCCAGCAGCCCGAGGGTCTCCTACGAGCAGTACTTC	CASSPRVSYEQYF
.	.	TRBV10-3	TRBJ1-6	TGTGCCATCAGTGACCAGAATTCACCCCTCCACTTT	CAISDQNSPLHF
TRBD1	.	TRBV18	TRBJ2-7	TGTGCCAGCGCGGTGACAGGGTACGAGCAGTACTTC	CASAVTGYEQYF
.	.	TRBV5-1	TRBJ2-5	TGCGCCAGCAGCTTGGCGTCGGGCAACCAAGAGACCCAGTACTTC	CASSLASGNQETQYF
.	few	TRBV5-1	TRBJ2-1	TGCGCCAGCAGCTTGGAGAGTGGCCTATACAATGAGCAGTTCTTC	CASSLESGLYNEQFF
TRBD2	.	TRBV2	TRBJ2-3	TGTGCCAGCAGTGATAGCGGGGGGCGGTATACGCAGTATTTT	CASSDSGGRYTQYF
.	.	TRBV30	TRBJ2-1	TGTGCCTGGAGTGTACACCTGAGCTCGGACGATGAGCAGTTCTTC	CAWSVHLSSDDEQFF
TRBD2	.	TRBV4-1	TRBJ2-1	TGCGCCAGCAGCCAACAGGCGGGGGTTGTCTACAATGAGCAGTTCTTC	CASSQQAGVVYNEQFF
.	.	TRBV4-1	TRBJ2-2	TGCGCCAGCAGCCAACTAGCGTCCGGGGAGCTGTTTTTT	CASSQLASGELFF
.	.	TRBV5-1	TRBJ2-7	TGCGCCAGCAGCCGGAACAGCTTCTACGAGCAGTACTTC	CASSRNSFYEQYF
.	.	TRBV2	TRBJ1-2	TGTGCCAGCAGTGGGGTCCTGACAGGCTATGGCTACACCTTC	CASSGVLTGYGYTF
TRBD1	.	TRBV7-9	TRBJ1-1	TGTGCCACCCGGACAGGCCCGAACACTGAAGCTTTCTTT	CATRTGPNTEAFF
TRBD2	.	TRBV6-1	TRBJ2-1	TGTGCCAGCAGTGCGCTAGCGGGGGGCTCCAATGAGCAGTTCTTC	CASSALAGGSNEQFF
TRBD1	.	TRBV5-1	TRBJ1-2	TGCGCCAGCAGCTTGCGTGAGACAGGGGATGGCTACACCTTC	CASSLRETGDGYTF
.	once	TRBV30	TRBJ1-3	TGTGCCTGGCTTGCAGGCGACAGCTCTGGAAACACCATATATTTT	CAWLAGDSSGNTIYF
.	.	TRBV5-4	TRBJ1-3	TGTGCCAGCAGCCAGGGGAGTTCCTCTGGAAACACCATATATTTT	CASSQGSSSGNTIYF
.	.	TRBV18	TRBJ2-4	TGTGCCAGCCGGCCGGGGGTAGCCAAAAACATTCAGTACTTC	CASRPGVAKNIQYF
TRBD1	.	TRBV18	TRBJ2-2	TGTGCCAGCTCACAATTAAGACAGGGGCAGAACACCGGGGAGCTGTTTTTT	CASSQLRQGQNTGELFF
.	.	TRBV6-6	TRBJ1-2	TGTGCCAGCAGCGACGACAGTTTAATGCATGGCTACACCTTC	CASSDDSLMHGYTF
.	.	TRBV5-1	TRBJ1-1	TGCGCCAGCAGCCTAGGCCGCAGGTCCCAAGCGAACACTGAAGCTTTCTTT	CASSLGRRSQANTEAFF
TRBD1	once	TRBV6-6	TRBJ1-3	TGTGCCAGCAGCCCCGGACAGGGGGGTTGGTATTTT	CASSPGQGGWYF
TRBD1	few	TRBV28	TRBJ1-2	TGTGCCAGCAGTTTATTTATCCCCCAGGGGGGCTATGGCTACACCTTC	CASSLFIPQGGYGYTF
.	.	TRBV7-9	TRBJ2-7	TGTGCCAGCAGCTTAACCAGGGGCCCGCTTTTAAGGTACGAGCAGTACTTC	CASSLTRGPLLRYEQYF
TRBD1	.	TRBV10-3	TRBJ2-5	TGTGCCATCCGGGACAGCCAAGAGACCCAGTACTTC	CAIRDSQETQYF
.	.	TRBV7-9	TRBJ1-5	TGTGCCAGCAGCTTGGGACTGGCAGGGCCCCAGCATTTT	CASSLGLAGPQHF
.	.	TRBV6-4	TRBJ2-7	TGTGCCAGCAGTGGGGTTCTCAGGACAGCAAACTACGAGCAGTACTTC	CASSGVLRTANYEQYF
.	.	TRBV5-8	TRBJ1-2	TGTGCCAGCAGCTTCGCCTCATATGGCTACACCTTC	CASSFASYGYTF
.	.	TRBV19	TRBJ2-6	TGTGCCAGTAGTATAGATTCCGGGTCTGGGGCCAACGTCCTGACTTTC	CASSIDSGSGANVLTF
.	medium-sized	TRBV4-2	TRBJ1-1	TGTGCCAGCAGCAAGGTACAGACGAACACTGAAGCTTTCTTT	CASSKVQTNTEAFF
.	.	TRBV9	TRBJ2-3	TGTGCCAGCAGCGTAGAAAATGGGGACTTCACAGATACGCAGTATTTT	CASSVENGDFTDTQYF
.	.	TRBV5-1	TRBJ1-1	TGCGCCAGCAGCTTGTCGGTACAGGTTTCCACTGAAGCTTTCTTT	CASSLSVQVSTEAFF
.	.	TRBV7-2	TRBJ2-7	TGTGCCAGCAGCCCATTCCCCAGGGGCCGCTACGAGCAGTACTTC	CASSPFPRGRYEQYF
TRBD2	.	TRBV27	TRBJ2-1	TGTGCCAGCAGTTTAGGGACTAGCGGCAATGAGCAGTTCTTC	CASSLGTSGNEQFF
.	.	TRBV21-1	TRBJ1-3	TGTGCCAGCAGCCCCTTGAGGAACGGGGGAAACACCATATATTTT	CASSPLRNGGNTIYF
.	.	TRBV15	TRBJ2-1	TGTGCCACCAGCAGAGATTTGGATGAGCAGTTCTTC	CATSRDLDEQFF
.	.	TRBV11-1	TRBJ1-1	TGTGCCAGCAGCTCCGGACAGTATGGTGGGACTGAAGCTTTCTTT	CASSSGQYGGTEAFF
TRBD1	.	TRBV14	TRBJ2-6	TGTGCCAGCAGCCCAGGTGGGACAGGGGTCCCCAATTACTCTGGGGCCAACGTCCTGACTTTC	CASSPGGTGVPNYSGANVLTF
TRBD1	.	TRBV10-3	TRBJ1-2	TGTGCCATCAGTTCCGCGGGACAGGGTCCGGGTGGCTACACCTTC	CAISSAGQGPGGYTF
TRBD1	.	TRBV27	TRBJ1-4	TGTGCCAGCAGTTTTAAACCAGGGGGCCAAGAAAAACTGTTTTTT	CASSFKPGGQEKLFF
.	.	TRBV4-1	TRBJ1-4	TGCGCCAGCAGCCAAGCCCTTACAACTAATGAAAAACTGTTTTTT	CASSQALTTNEKLFF
TRBD1	.	TRBV11-2	TRBJ2-5	TGTGCCAGCAGCCTAACCACAGGGGGAGGAGAGACCCAGTACTTC	CASSLTTGGGETQYF
.	few	TRBV9	TRBJ1-1	TGTGCCAGCAGCTCTCAAGGGAACACTGAAGCTTTCTTT	CASSSQGNTEAFF